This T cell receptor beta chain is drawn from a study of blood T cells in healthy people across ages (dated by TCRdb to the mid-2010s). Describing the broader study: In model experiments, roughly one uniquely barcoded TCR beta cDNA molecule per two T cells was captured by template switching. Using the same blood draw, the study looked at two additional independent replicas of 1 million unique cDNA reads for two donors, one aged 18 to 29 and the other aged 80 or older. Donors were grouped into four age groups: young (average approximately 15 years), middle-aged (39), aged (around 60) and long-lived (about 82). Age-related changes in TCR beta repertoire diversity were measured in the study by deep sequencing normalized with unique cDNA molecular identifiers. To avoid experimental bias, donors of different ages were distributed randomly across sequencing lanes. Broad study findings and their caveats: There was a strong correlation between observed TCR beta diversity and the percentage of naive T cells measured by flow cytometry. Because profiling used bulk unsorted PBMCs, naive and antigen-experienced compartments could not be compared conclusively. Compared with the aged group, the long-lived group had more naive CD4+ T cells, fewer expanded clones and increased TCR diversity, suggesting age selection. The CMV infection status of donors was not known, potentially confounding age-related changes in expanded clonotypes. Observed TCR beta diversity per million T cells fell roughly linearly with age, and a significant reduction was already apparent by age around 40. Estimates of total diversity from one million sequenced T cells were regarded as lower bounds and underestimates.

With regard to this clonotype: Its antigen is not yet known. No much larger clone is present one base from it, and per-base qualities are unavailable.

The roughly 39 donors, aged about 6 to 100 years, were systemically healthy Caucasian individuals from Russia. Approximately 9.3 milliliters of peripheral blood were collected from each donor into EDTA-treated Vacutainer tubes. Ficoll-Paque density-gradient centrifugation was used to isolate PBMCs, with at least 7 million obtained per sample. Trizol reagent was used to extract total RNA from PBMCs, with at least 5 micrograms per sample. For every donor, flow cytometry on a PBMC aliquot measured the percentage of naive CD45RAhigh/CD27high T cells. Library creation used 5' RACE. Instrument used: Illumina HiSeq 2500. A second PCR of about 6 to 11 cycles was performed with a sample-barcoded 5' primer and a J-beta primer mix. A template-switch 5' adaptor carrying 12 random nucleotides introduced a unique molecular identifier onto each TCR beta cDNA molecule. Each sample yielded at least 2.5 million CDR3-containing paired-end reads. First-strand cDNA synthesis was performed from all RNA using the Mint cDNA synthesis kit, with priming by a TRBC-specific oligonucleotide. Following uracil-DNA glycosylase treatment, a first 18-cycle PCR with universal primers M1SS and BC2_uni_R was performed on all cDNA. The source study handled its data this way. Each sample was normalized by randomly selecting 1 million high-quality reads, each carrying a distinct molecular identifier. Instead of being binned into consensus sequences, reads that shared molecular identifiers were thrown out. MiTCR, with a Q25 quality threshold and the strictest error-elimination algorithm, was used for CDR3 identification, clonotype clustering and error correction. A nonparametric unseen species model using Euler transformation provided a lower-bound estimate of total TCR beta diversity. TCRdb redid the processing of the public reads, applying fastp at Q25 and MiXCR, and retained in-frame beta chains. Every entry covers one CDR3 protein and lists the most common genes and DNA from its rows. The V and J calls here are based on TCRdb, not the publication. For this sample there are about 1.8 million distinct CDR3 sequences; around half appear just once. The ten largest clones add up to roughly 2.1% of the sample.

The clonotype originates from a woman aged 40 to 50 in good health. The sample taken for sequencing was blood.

This receptor carries the CDR3 CASSQLPGQGAQANYGYTF. The DNA sequence is as follows: TGTGCCAGCAGCCAACTACCGGGACAGGGGGCGCAGGCTAACTATGGCTACACCTTC. The sequence is built from TRBV4-2 and TRBJ1-2; 12 bases in the junction line up with TRBD1. The CDR3 covers 19 residues, taking in both the cysteine and the phenylalanine. Only the CDR3 DNA is retained, 57 bases long and in frame from the first base. The germline V gene specifies LGHNA as CDR1 and YNFKEQ as CDR2. After removal of 2 bases from V and 0 bases from J, the junction retains 10 bases not matched to a gene.